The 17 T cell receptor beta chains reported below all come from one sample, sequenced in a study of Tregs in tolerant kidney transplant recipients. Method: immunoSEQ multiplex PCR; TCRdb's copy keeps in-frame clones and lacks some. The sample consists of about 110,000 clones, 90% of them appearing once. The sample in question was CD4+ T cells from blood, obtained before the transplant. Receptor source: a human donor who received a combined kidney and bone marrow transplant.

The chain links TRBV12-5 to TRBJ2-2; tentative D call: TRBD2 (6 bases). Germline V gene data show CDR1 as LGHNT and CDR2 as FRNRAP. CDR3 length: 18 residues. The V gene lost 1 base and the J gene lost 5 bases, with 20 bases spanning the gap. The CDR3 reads CASGLDPSRERRTGELFF. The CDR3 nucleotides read TGTGCTAGTGGTTTGGATCCCTCACGGGAGAGGCGTACCGGGGAGCTGTTTTTT.

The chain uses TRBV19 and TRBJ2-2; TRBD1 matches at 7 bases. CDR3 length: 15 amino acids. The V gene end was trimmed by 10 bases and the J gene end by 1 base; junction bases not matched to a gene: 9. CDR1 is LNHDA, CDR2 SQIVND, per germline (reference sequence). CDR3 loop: CATKTGEWNTGELFF. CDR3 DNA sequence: TGTGCCACCAAAACAGGGGAATGGAACACCGGGGAGCTGTTTTTT.

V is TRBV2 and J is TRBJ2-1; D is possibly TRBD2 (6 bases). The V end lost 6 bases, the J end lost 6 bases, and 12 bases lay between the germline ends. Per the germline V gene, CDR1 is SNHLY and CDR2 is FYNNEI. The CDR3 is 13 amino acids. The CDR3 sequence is CASRGTQGNEQFF. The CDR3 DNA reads TGTGCCAGCAGGGGGACTCAAGGCAATGAGCAGTTCTTC.

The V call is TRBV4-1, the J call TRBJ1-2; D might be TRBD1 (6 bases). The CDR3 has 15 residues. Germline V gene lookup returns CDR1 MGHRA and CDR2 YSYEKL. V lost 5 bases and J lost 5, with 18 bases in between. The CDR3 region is CASSSSRGRAYGYTF. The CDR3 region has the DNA TGCGCCAGCAGCTCCTCCAGGGGCAGGGCTTATGGCTACACCTTC.

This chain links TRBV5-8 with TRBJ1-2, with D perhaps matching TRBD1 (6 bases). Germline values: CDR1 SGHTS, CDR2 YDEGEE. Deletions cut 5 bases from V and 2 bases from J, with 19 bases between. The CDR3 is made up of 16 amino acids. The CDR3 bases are TGTGCCAGCAGTTATCATTCCCAGGGGATCAACTATGGCTACACCTTC. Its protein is CASSYHSQGINYGYTF.

CDR3 residues: CASSYSGPTGYIQYF. DNA of the CDR3: TGTGCCAGCAGTTACTCAGGACCCACAGGGTACATTCAGTACTTC. V usage is TRBV6-5 and J usage is TRBJ2-4; D is perhaps TRBD1 (6 bases). The CDR3 extends over 15 amino acids. Germline V gene lookup returns CDR1 MNHEY and CDR2 SVGAGI. V lost 0 bases to trimming and J lost 8 bases, with 14 bases between them.

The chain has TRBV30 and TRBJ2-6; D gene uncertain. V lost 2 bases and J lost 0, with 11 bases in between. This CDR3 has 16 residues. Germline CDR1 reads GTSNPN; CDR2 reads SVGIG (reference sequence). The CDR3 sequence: CAWSQPLYSGANVLTF. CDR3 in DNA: TGTGCCTGGAGTCAACCACTATACTCTGGGGCCAACGTCCTGACTTTC.

CDR3 residues: CASSGQGGYGYTF. The CDR3 region has the DNA TGTGCCAGCAGTGGACAGGGAGGGTATGGCTACACCTTC. The chain combines TRBV5-6 with TRBJ1-2; 8 nucleotides align to TRBD1. CDR1 and CDR2 (germline): SGHDT, YYEEEE. The CDR3 length is 13 residues. The J segment lost 5 bases and the V segment lost 5 bases, leaving 5 bases of the junction unmatched.

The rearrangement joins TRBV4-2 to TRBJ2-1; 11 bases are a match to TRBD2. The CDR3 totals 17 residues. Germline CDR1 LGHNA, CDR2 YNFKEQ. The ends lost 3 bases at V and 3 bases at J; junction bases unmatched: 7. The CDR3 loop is CASSHYTLAGGYNEQFF. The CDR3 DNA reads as TGTGCCAGCAGCCACTACACCCTAGCGGGGGGCTACAATGAGCAGTTCTTC.

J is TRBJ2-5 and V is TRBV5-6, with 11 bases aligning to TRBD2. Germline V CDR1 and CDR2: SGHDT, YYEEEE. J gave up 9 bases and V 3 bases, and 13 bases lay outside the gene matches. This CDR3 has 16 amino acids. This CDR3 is CASSSLTGTSGGAQYF. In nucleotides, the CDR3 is TGTGCCAGCAGCTCATTAACCGGGACTAGCGGCGGGGCCCAGTACTTC.

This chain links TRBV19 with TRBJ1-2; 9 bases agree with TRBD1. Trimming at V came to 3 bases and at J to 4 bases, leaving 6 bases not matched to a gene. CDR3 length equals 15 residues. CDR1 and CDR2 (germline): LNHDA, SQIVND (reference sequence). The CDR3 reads CASSIPGQGIYGYTF. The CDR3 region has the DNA TGTGCCAGTAGTATTCCGGGACAGGGAATCTATGGCTACACCTTC.

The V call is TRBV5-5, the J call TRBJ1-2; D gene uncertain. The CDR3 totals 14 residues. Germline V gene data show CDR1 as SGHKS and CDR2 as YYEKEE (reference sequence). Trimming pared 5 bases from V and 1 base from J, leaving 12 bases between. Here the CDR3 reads CASRVGEGNYGYTF. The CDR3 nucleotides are TGTGCCAGCAGGGTCGGGGAGGGTAACTATGGCTACACCTTC.

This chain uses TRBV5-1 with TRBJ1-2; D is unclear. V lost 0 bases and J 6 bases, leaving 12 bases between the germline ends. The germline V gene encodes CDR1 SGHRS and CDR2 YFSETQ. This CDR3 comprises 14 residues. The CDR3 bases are TGCGCCAGCAGCTTGGTGTCCGGGGATGATGGCTACACCTTC. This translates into CASSLVSGDDGYTF.

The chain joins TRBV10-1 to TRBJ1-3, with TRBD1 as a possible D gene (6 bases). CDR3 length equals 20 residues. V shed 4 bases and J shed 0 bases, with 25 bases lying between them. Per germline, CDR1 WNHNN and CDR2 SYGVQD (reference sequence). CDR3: CASSAESPRQSRGSGNTIYF. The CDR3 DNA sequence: TGCGCCAGCAGTGCGGAGTCCCCTCGACAGTCCAGGGGCTCTGGAAACACCATATATTTT.

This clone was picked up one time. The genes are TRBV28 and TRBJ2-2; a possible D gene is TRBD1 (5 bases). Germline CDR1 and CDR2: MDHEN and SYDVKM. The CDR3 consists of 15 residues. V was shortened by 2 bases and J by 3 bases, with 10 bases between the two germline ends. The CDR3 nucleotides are TGTGCCAGCAGTTTACCGACAGCCTACACCGGGGAGCTGTTTTTT. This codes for CASSLPTAYTGELFF.

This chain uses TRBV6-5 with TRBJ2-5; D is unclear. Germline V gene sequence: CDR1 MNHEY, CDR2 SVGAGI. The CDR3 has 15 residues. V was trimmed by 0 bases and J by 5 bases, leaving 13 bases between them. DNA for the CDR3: TGTGCCAGCAGTTACTCGACCATGGAGTCGGAGACCCAGTACTTC. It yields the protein CASSYSTMESETQYF.

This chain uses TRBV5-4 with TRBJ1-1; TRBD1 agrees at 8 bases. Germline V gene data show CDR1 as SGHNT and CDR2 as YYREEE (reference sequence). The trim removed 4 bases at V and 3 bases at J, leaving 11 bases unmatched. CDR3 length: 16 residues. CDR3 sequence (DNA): TGTGCCAGCAGCCCCGGGCGACAGGGGAAGTACACTGAAGCTTTCTTT. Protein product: CASSPGRQGKYTEAFF.